This T cell receptor beta chain was identified during a study of neurological immune-mediated disorders. Study findings and constraints: HTLV-1-associated myelopathy showed the most TCR clonal expansion; multiple sclerosis the least, below healthy controls. None of the CDR3 amino acid sequences in expanded clones turned up in more than one subject, which points to private repertoires in all groups.

cDNA synthesis was performed by 5'RACE with 10-nucleotide random UMIs. Every sequencing run generated in excess of 160 million TCR-beta sequences. These sequences covered 15-18 subjects. Via MiXCR, TCRdb re-called the 5' RACE reads, giving one row per CDR3 protein. The sample holds more than 45,000 distinct CDR3 sequences, about a tenth seen once. The germline V gene encodes CDR1 SGHRS and CDR2 YFSETQ. CDR3 length: 15 residues. The V segment lost 5 bases and the J segment 3 bases; nucleotides outside the gene matches: 1. This clonotype showed up many times. Its antigen is currently unknown. This TCR was recovered from a woman between 35 and 50 years old with HTLV-1-associated myelopathy (HAM/TSP). Sequenced: PBMCs. The rearrangement uses TRBV5-1 and TRBJ1-6; TRBD1 matches 11 bases. CDR3 DNA: TGCGCCAGCAGGGACAGGGGGCTCTATAATTCACCCCTCCACTTT. This sequence encodes CASRDRGLYNSPLHF.